Listed below are T cell receptor beta chains from one sample, sequenced in a study of cytomegalovirus exposure and HLA in healthy donors. TCRdb keeps only in-frame clones here, not all; method: immunoSEQ multiplex PCR. The sample has around 150,000 clones, and its top ten clones hold about 1.2%. Sequencing was done on a sample of PBMCs. The source is a woman between 55 and 75 years old in good health and CMV-seronegative. Each CDR3 is given with its conserved first and last residue.

J gene | V gene | CDR3 protein
TRBJ2-7 | TRBV15 | CATSRVPGNYEQYF
TRBJ2-2 | TRBV30 | CAWSVELTGELFF
TRBJ2-3 | TRBV5-4 | CASSLNRGDTDTQYF
TRBJ2-2 | TRBV11-2 | CASSPSSGGARGELFF
TRBJ2-5 | TRBV7-2 | CASSLVASGGEKTQYF
TRBJ1-3 | TRBV9 | CASSPRHVSSGNTIYF
TRBJ1-6 | TRBV4-1 | CASSQSRGPSIGPLHF
TRBJ1-1 | TRBV4-1 | CASSQGLTGDGEAFF
TRBJ2-7 | TRBV27 | CASSLDRQSYEQYF
TRBJ2-3 | TRBV18 | CASSPQGMRTDTQYF
TRBJ1-1 | TRBV9 | CASTGEHTEAFF
TRBJ2-3 | TRBV30 | CAWSVSGRFTDTQYF
TRBJ1-3 | TRBV5-1 | CASSLAGGSGGNTIYF
TRBJ1-1 | TRBV6-5 | CASSYSRQVNTEAFF
TRBJ1-1 | TRBV27 | CASTPAGSGTEAFF
TRBJ2-1 | TRBV5-5 | CASSLKSGTGVISAYNEQFF
TRBJ2-2 | TRBV6-5 | CASNDHGDYTGELFF
TRBJ1-1 | TRBV19 | CASTPLIYRTSDTEAFF
TRBJ1-2 | TRBV7-2 | CASSGQGANGYTF
TRBJ2-7 | TRBV7-2 | CASSLGGGSSYEQYF
TRBJ2-2 | TRBV28 | CAEGRTGELFF
TRBJ1-1 | TRBV5-1 | CASSLVALPNTEAFF
TRBJ2-7 | TRBV27 | CASSFVQGGTEQYF
TRBJ2-1 | TRBV11-2 | CASSHGGTSSYNEQFF
TRBJ1-1 | TRBV9 | CASTPWGGMNTEAFF
TRBJ1-3 | TRBV4-3 | CASSPAQTGSGNTIYF
TRBJ2-7 | TRBV27 | CASRGLPSYEQYF
TRBJ1-1 | TRBV7-3 | CASRRGLSDTEAFF